The present entry profiles one T cell receptor beta chain with its context. This clonotype came up many times. Its antigen is unknown. Base quality data are lacking; no much larger clone is found one base away. PBMCs were isolated by Ficoll-Paque density gradient centrifugation. The sample is drawn from a study of T-cell memory formation after mild COVID-19 (dated by TCRdb to the early 2020s). At the level of the whole study: TCR sequence clusters from the two donors were found to be largely donor specific. T-cell clones expanding and contracting after mild COVID-19 in a couple of donors were tracked by longitudinal TCRalpha and TCRbeta repertoire sequencing. The cohort comprised two young, previously healthy adult volunteers, one female and one male.

Overall results and qualifications from the work: From day 15 to 85, contracting clones showed balanced CD4/CD8 phenotypes, whereas a second wave of clones that expanded from day 15 to 37 leaned towards CD4+. The detection of some responding clones in pre-infection memory suggests that pre-existing cross-reactive memory T cells joined the SARS-CoV-2 response. Contracting CD4+ clones turned up mainly in the CM and EM memory subsets, whereas EMRA was where CD8+ clones were enriched. SARS-CoV-2 specificity was not confirmed for the second-wave clones peaking on day 37. The study covered only a couple of mild cases, and larger cohorts including severe cases with pre-infection samples were considered necessary.

TCRdb names Illumina NovaSeq 6000 as the instrument used. TCRalpha and TCRbeta cDNA libraries were constructed by 5'RACE with constant-segment primers, with sample barcodes and unique molecular identifiers being introduced. RNA was extracted from every sample with Trizol reagent. Library amplification was performed in two PCR steps, and a second sample barcode and Illumina TruSeq adapters were introduced in the second step. The libraries were sequenced on an Illumina NovaSeq using 2 x 150 bp paired-end reads. The authors' analysis ran thus. The reads were demultiplexed and collapsed into UMI-guided consensus sequences using migec v1.2.7. Using mixcr v2.1.11, UMI consensuses were aligned to TRA and TRB V and J templates and then assembled into clonotypes. Expanded or contracted clonotypes were those called significant by both edgeR and NoisET, with noise models trained on biological replicates. For edgeR calls, the cutoffs were a false discovery rate-adjusted p below 0.01 and a log2 fold-change threshold of 1. As an exploratory analysis of dynamics, PCA with hierarchical clustering was applied to max-normalized trajectories of the 1000 most abundant clonotypes. Each responding clone was given a CD4 or CD8 phenotype based on the CD4+ and CD8+ repertoires, which had been sequenced separately. Using fastp trimming at Q25 and MiXCR clonotype assembly, TCRdb reanalyzed the public sequencing data and kept in-frame beta chains. Each CDR3 protein appears once, grouped with its most common genes and DNA. The V and J calls were determined by TCRdb, not by the authors. This sample has around 300,000 distinct CDR3 sequences in its table, and roughly a fifth of those were observed once. The ten largest clones take up under 25% of the sample.

V drops 4 bases and J drops 4 bases, leaving 14 bases in between. The cysteine opens and the phenylalanine closes a CDR3 of 14 amino acids. The only DNA kept is the CDR3, 42 bases in frame from the first base. CDR1 is given as SGHKS and CDR2 as YYEKEE, both from the germline V gene (reference sequence). The TCR comes from a man aged 18 to 35 who had mild COVID-19 (a few samples of this study predate the infection). The sample titles of this study are shuffled in the database, so cell type and time point are left out; the donor was told from shared clones. Sequenced: PBMCs or a T cell subset sorted from them (not recorded which). The V and J genes are TRBV5-5 and TRBJ1-2; 5 matching bases give a weak D call of TRBD1. At the DNA level, the sequence is TGTGCCAGCAGCCGCCGGGGGGGTCCCTATGGCTACACCTTC. Translation gives CASSRRGGPYGYTF.